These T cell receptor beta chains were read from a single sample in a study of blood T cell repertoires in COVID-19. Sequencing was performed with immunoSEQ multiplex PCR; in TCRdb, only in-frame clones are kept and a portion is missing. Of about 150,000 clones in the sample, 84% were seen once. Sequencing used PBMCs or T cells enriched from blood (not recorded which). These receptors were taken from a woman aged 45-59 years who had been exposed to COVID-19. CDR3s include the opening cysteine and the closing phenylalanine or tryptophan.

CASRWTEATNEKLFF,TRBJ1-4,TRBV2
CASSYSQGYNYGYTF,TRBJ1-2,TRBV6-5
CASTLGGNTGELFF,TRBJ2-2,TRBV2
CASRKGIAYGYTF,TRBJ1-2,TRBV7-9
CASSQDLTGMNTEAFF,TRBJ1-1,TRBV4-2
CASSYRNPGLPATSGNTIYF,TRBJ1-3,TRBV6-2/TRBV6-3
CTSSPSGSGSYEQYF,TRBJ2-7,TRBV1
CASSIQETQYF,TRBJ2-5,TRBV5-1
CASSDRGNSPLHF,TRBJ1-6,TRBV3-1/TRBV3-2
CASGVGAEVVETQYF,TRBJ2-5,TRBV12-5
CATSRGATPLSNEQFF,TRBJ2-1,TRBV15
CASSQALSLQNYGYTF,TRBJ1-2,TRBV4-3
CASSFPGQGARGGEADTQYF,TRBJ2-3,TRBV28
CSVGLGQGPTEAFF,TRBJ1-1,TRBV29-1
CASSQGLRVVSQFF,TRBJ2-1,TRBV3-1/TRBV3-2
CASRRSGEKLFF,TRBJ1-4,TRBV6-5
CASRDSPPSYEQYF,TRBJ2-7,TRBV25-1
CASSRRGTGPYNEQFF,TRBJ2-1,TRBV11-2
CASRPQGEETQYF,TRBJ2-5,TRBV6-5
CASSLAGLAGIGTGELFF,TRBJ2-2,TRBV5-1
CASSHLAGGGANTGELFF,TRBJ2-2,TRBV3-1/TRBV3-2
CASSKVEAGGVQETQYF,TRBJ2-5,TRBV21-1
CASSLAGTSGTYEQYF,TRBJ2-7,TRBV5-6
CASSPRGLNTDTQYF,TRBJ2-3,TRBV9
CASSPQRGGTDTQYF,TRBJ2-3,TRBV9
CASSLGVKSSYEQYF,TRBJ2-7,TRBV13
CASSLVTGGTQTQYF,TRBJ2-5,TRBV11-2
CASSLDLRMLTGNTIYF,TRBJ1-3,TRBV7-8
CASSFREGANEQFF,TRBJ2-1,TRBV5-1
CASSPDRGSYNEQFF,TRBJ2-1,TRBV7-2
CASQQGNIQYF,TRBJ2-4,TRBV6-5
CASSERVGGGRSPLHF,TRBJ1-6,TRBV6-1
CASSPGEGTQETQYF,TRBJ2-5,TRBV7-9
CATPGRAGSGGKQYF,TRBJ2-7,TRBV10-3
CASSVIGREEQFF,TRBJ2-1,TRBV9
CASSFKSTGTGNTIYF,TRBJ1-3,TRBV27
CASSQVTGPGPGNTIYF,TRBJ1-3,TRBV4-1
CASSIDRALPPQHF,TRBJ1-5,TRBV19
CASSAPNNEKLFF,TRBJ1-4,TRBV9
CASSIGGVTRGEKLFF,TRBJ1-4,TRBV19